These T cell receptor beta chains were read from a single sample in a study of T cell responses to AZD1222 COVID-19 vaccine. The repertoire was sequenced with immunoSEQ multiplex PCR; TCRdb's copy has only in-frame clones and lacks some. The table includes roughly 150,000 clones, 85% to 95% detected once. This specimen was peripheral blood, taken on day 0 of AZD1222 vaccination. These receptors were obtained from an adult in good health. The CDR3 runs from the conserved cysteine through the conserved F or W. Only some rows state a clone size, as once, few, many or a class for expanded clones.

V gene: TRBV6-5; J gene: TRBJ1-5; clone size: NA; CDR3 protein: CASSHPQGAQPQHF
V gene: TRBV9; J gene: TRBJ2-1; clone size: NA; CDR3 protein: CASSPLTSGPYNEQFF
V gene: TRBV2; J gene: TRBJ1-6; clone size: NA; CDR3 protein: CASSAPLHF
V gene: TRBV12-3/TRBV12-4; J gene: TRBJ2-2; clone size: NA; CDR3 protein: CASRPTGTGELFF
V gene: TRBV28; J gene: TRBJ1-5; clone size: once; CDR3 protein: CASSLSAGVLQPQHF
V gene: TRBV12-5; J gene: TRBJ2-7; clone size: NA; CDR3 protein: CASGWGDANYEQYF
V gene: TRBV2; J gene: TRBJ1-1; clone size: NA; CDR3 protein: CASSAPTPTEAFF
V gene: TRBV5-5; J gene: TRBJ2-7; clone size: NA; CDR3 protein: CASSLASSYEQYF
V gene: TRBV28; J gene: TRBJ1-1; clone size: NA; CDR3 protein: CASSGFTEAFF
V gene: TRBV10-3; J gene: TRBJ1-1; clone size: NA; CDR3 protein: CAIRDRPNTEAFF